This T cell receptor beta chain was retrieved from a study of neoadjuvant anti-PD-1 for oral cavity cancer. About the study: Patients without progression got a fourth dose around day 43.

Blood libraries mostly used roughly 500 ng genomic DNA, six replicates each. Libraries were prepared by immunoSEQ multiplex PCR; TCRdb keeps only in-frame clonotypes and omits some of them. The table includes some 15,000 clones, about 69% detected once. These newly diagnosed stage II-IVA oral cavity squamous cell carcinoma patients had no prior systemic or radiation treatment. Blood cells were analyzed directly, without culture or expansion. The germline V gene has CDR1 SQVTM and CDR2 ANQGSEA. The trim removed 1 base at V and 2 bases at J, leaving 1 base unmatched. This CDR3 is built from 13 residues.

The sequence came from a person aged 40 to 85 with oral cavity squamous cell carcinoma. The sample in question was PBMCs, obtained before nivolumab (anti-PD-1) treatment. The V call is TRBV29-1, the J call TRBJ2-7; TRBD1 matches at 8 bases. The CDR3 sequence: CSVEGTGTYEQYF. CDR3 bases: TGCAGCGTTGAAGGGACAGGGACCTACGAGCAGTACTTC.